This paragraph covers one T cell receptor (beta chain) sequence. Antigen specificity is unknown. The PCR had 60 Vbeta and 13 Jbeta primers. The assay was immunoSEQ multiplex PCR, and TCRdb's table has in-frame clones only and misses some. Here the sample table reports around 25,000 clones. The sample belongs to a study of cytomegalovirus exposure and HLA in healthy donors. Findings and caveats of the study: It was 150 or so TCR beta chains that were listed as cytomegalovirus-associated. Based on reports, TCR beta sequences accurately predicted HLA-A and HLA-B alleles for most subjects. Roughly uniform depth of sequencing across donors was assumed in presence/absence analyses.

Material for sequencing was PBMCs. The TCR was taken from a male donor in good health and CMV-seropositive.

The CDR3 region is CASGEGGTGGSRMETQYF. In DNA form, the CDR3 reads TGCGCCAGCGGAGAGGGGGGGACAGGGGGGTCTCGGATGGAGACCCAGTACTTC. V usage is TRBV10-2 and J usage is TRBJ2-5; 11 bases map to TRBD1. This CDR3 region has 18 residues. The V gene end was trimmed by 8 bases and the J gene end by 5 bases; junction bases not matched to a gene: 19. Looked up from germline, CDR1 is WSHSY and CDR2 is SAAADI.